These T cell receptor beta chains were read from a single sample in a study of beta chain features in type 1 diabetes. Using immunoSEQ multiplex PCR, the repertoire was profiled, and TCRdb retains in-frame clones only, with some absent. Here the sample spans roughly 120,000 clones, less than 40% being singletons. Sequenced material: stem cell memory CD4+ T cells from blood. The receptor set was obtained from a young woman in good health. CDR3s include the opening cysteine and the closing phenylalanine or tryptophan. The order of the fields is V gene, clone size, D gene, J gene, CDR3 protein, CDR3 DNA. A D gene is named only where the DNA matches it firmly. Rows give clone size only sometimes, using once, few, many, or a class for an expanded clone.

>TRBV6-1|once|TRBD1|TRBJ2-1
CASIVGDRTYNEQFF
TGTGCCAGCATTGTGGGGGACAGGACCTACAATGAGCAGTTCTTC
>TRBV9|NA|TRBD2|TRBJ2-2
CASSVEEGLATNTGELFF
TGTGCCAGCAGCGTGGAGGAGGGACTAGCGACGAACACCGGGGAGCTGTTTTTT
>TRBV6-6|NA|TRBD2|TRBJ2-1
CASSSLAGGPPHEQFF
TGTGCCAGCAGTTCGCTAGCGGGAGGGCCTCCCCATGAGCAGTTCTTC
>TRBV7-3|NA|NA|TRBJ1-6
CASSLNYNSPLHF
TGTGCCAGCAGCCTTAACTATAATTCACCCCTCCACTTT
>TRBV28|NA|NA|TRBJ1-1
CASSLGQLFEAFF
TGTGCCAGCAGTTTGGGACAATTATTTGAAGCTTTCTTT
>TRBV19|NA|NA|TRBJ2-3
CASSTPNAHLRADTQYF
TGTGCCAGTAGTACCCCCAACGCGCACCTCAGGGCAGATACGCAGTATTTT
>TRBV30|NA|NA|TRBJ2-7
CAWSVRGHNYEQYF
TGTGCCTGGAGTGTACGAGGACACAATTACGAGCAGTACTTC
>TRBV7-9|NA|TRBD1|TRBJ2-5
CASSTRQGAFGETQYF
TGTGCCAGCAGCACGCGACAGGGGGCGTTTGGAGAGACCCAGTACTTC
>TRBV5-6|NA|NA|TRBJ1-4
CASNSRLAGREKLFF
TGTGCCAGCAACTCCCGCCTCGCGGGGCGTGAAAAACTGTTTTTT
>TRBV28|few|NA|TRBJ1-5
CASSGGGQPQHF
TGTGCCAGCAGCGGGGGGGGTCAGCCCCAGCATTTT
>TRBV6-5|NA|TRBD2|TRBJ2-3
CASSYSYRTSGDTQYF
TGTGCCAGCAGTTACTCGTACAGGACTAGCGGAGATACGCAGTATTTT
>TRBV28|NA|TRBD2|TRBJ2-7
CASTLETSGPSYEQYF
TGTGCCAGCACCTTAGAGACTAGCGGCCCCTCCTACGAGCAGTACTTC
>TRBV18|NA|TRBD1|TRBJ2-7
CASSPPIGQGAYEQYF
TGTGCCAGCTCACCACCGATAGGACAGGGGGCCTACGAGCAGTACTTC
>TRBV9|NA|NA|TRBJ2-6
CASSVVSGANVLTF
TGTGCCAGCAGCGTCGTATCTGGGGCCAACGTCCTGACTTTC
>TRBV4-2|NA|NA|TRBJ2-7
CASSERGYRNEQYF
TGTGCCAGCAGCGAACGGGGGTATCGAAACGAGCAGTACTTC
>TRBV28|NA|NA|TRBJ1-5
CASSLGRREYQPQHF
TGTGCCAGCAGTTTAGGTCGCAGGGAATATCAGCCCCAGCATTTT
>TRBV27|few|TRBD1|TRBJ2-6
CASSFGDRGRVFNSGANVLTF
TGTGCCAGCAGTTTTGGGGACAGGGGGCGAGTTTTCAACTCTGGGGCCAACGTCCTGACTTTC
>TRBV7-6|NA|TRBD1|TRBJ1-4
CASSFWGQGSNEKLFF
TGTGCCAGCAGCTTTTGGGGACAGGGTTCAAATGAAAAACTGTTTTTT
>TRBV18|few|TRBD2|TRBJ2-7
CASSRSGIYEQYF
TGTGCCAGCTCACGAAGCGGGATCTACGAGCAGTACTTC
>TRBV7-9|few|TRBD1|TRBJ1-2
CASSFRDRVIDGYTF
TGTGCCAGCAGCTTCCGGGACAGGGTGATTGATGGCTACACCTTC
>TRBV10-3|NA|TRBD1|TRBJ1-5
CAISAGTGNQPQHF
TGTGCCATCAGTGCGGGGACAGGCAATCAGCCCCAGCATTTT
>TRBV6-1|NA|TRBD1|TRBJ2-5
CASRMTGGETQYF
TGTGCCAGCAGGATGACAGGGGGTGAGACCCAGTACTTC
>TRBV9|NA|TRBD2|TRBJ2-5
CASSKSASGRETQYF
TGTGCCAGCAGCAAGTCGGCTAGCGGGAGGGAGACCCAGTACTTC
>TRBV5-6|NA|NA|TRBJ1-4
CASSTTGEGNEKLFF
TGTGCCAGCAGCACCACCGGGGAGGGTAATGAAAAACTGTTTTTT
>TRBV28|NA|NA|TRBJ1-5
CASSSSYQPQHF
TGTGCCAGCAGTTCCAGTTATCAGCCCCAGCATTTT
>TRBV28|NA|TRBD2|TRBJ2-7
CASSEPSFRTRNEQYF
TGTGCCAGCAGCGAGCCGTCCTTTCGGACTAGGAACGAGCAGTACTTC
>TRBV9|NA|NA|TRBJ2-2
CASSVGPYTGELFF
TGTGCCAGCAGCGTAGGGCCCTACACCGGGGAGCTGTTTTTT
>TRBV7-9|NA|NA|TRBJ1-1
CASKENLGTEAFF
TGTGCCAGCAAAGAGAATCTAGGCACTGAAGCTTTCTTT
>TRBV27|NA|NA|TRBJ2-2
CASSSVYTGELFF
TGTGCCAGCAGTTCGGTTTACACCGGGGAGCTGTTTTTT
>TRBV28|NA|NA|TRBJ2-1
CASSSPSAAKPYNEQFF
TGTGCCAGCAGTTCCCCGTCTGCAGCGAAGCCCTACAATGAGCAGTTCTTC
>TRBV7-9|few|NA|TRBJ1-4
CASSFVGSNEKLFF
TGTGCCAGCAGCTTTGTGGGCTCTAATGAAAAACTGTTTTTT
>TRBV7-3|NA|TRBD2|TRBJ2-3
CASSSSGMNADTQYF
TGTGCCAGCAGCTCTAGCGGGATGAACGCAGATACGCAGTATTTT
>TRBV6-5|NA|TRBD2|TRBJ2-7
CASSHREGYEQYF
TGTGCCAGCAGCCATAGGGAGGGCTACGAGCAGTACTTC
>TRBV5-1|NA|NA|TRBJ2-2
CASTTIEGAVTGELFF
TGCGCCAGCACCACGATCGAAGGGGCTGTGACCGGGGAGCTGTTTTTT
>TRBV7-9|NA|TRBD1|TRBJ1-1
CASSHRGLGAFF
TGTGCCAGCAGCCACAGGGGATTGGGAGCTTTCTTT